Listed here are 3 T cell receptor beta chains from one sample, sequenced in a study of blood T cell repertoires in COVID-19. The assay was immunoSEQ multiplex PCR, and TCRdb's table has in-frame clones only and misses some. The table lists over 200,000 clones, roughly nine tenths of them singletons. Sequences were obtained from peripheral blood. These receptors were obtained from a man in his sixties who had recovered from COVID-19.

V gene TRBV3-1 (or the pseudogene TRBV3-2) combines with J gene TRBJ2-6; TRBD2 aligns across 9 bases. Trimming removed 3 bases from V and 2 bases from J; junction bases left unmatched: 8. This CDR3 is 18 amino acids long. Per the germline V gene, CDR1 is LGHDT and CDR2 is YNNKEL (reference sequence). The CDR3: CASSQPLAGIPGANVLTF. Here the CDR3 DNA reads TGTGCCAGCAGCCAGCCCCTAGCGGGGATCCCTGGGGCCAACGTCCTGACTTTC.

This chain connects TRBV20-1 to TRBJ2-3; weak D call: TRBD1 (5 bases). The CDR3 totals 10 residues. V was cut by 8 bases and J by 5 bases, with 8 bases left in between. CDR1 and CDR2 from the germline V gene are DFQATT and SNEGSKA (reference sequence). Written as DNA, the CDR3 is TGCAGTAGGGGTGAAGATACGCAGTATTTT. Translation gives CSRGEDTQYF.

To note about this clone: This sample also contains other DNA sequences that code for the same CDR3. In DNA form, the CDR3 reads TGTGCCAGCAGCTTAGCGGGAGGGAACACCGGGGAGCTGTTTTTT. This sequence encodes CASSLAGGNTGELFF. V gene TRBV7-9 combines with J gene TRBJ2-2, with D perhaps TRBD2 (6 bases). Trimming cost V 0 bases and J 1 base, with 6 bases left between them. The CDR3 length is 15 residues. From germline, CDR1 is SEHNR and CDR2 FQNEAQ (reference sequence).